Presented here are 25 T cell receptor beta chains from one specimen sequenced in a study of blood T cell repertoires in COVID-19. Only in-frame clones appear in the TCRdb table, and some are missing; sequencing was by immunoSEQ multiplex PCR. The table has fewer than 350,000 clones, more than 75% seen once. Sequenced sample: PBMCs or T cells enriched from blood (not recorded which). The receptors originated from a woman aged 40 to 55 with acute COVID-19.

The V and J genes are TRBV5-4 and TRBJ2-7; TRBD1 matches at 7 bases. The ends lost 5 bases at V and 0 bases at J; junction bases unmatched: 8. Germline V gives CDR1 SGHNT, CDR2 YYREEE (reference sequence). CDR3 length: 15 residues. The CDR3 spells CASSLETGSSYEQYF. DNA for the CDR3: TGTGCCAGCAGTTTAGAGACAGGGAGCTCCTACGAGCAGTACTTC.

This chain links TRBV19 with TRBJ2-7; 9 positions match TRBD2. There are 16 residues in the CDR3. The germline gives CDR1 LNHDA, CDR2 SQIVND (reference sequence). J lost 3 bases, V lost 3 bases, and 9 bases had no gene match. DNA of the CDR3: TGTGCCAGTAGTATGGGGCAGCGGGAGGTTAGCTACGAGCAGTACTTC. Translation: CASSMGQREVSYEQYF.

The chain combines TRBV19 with TRBJ1-1, with 8 bases that match TRBD1. The J segment lost 0 bases and the V segment lost 6 bases, leaving 9 bases of the junction unmatched. The CDR3 totals 16 residues. The germline gives CDR1 LNHDA, CDR2 SQIVND (reference sequence). DNA for the CDR3: TGTGCCAGTAGAACAATGAAGACAGGGGTGAACACTGAAGCTTTCTTT. This translates into CASRTMKTGVNTEAFF.

V is TRBV28 and J is TRBJ2-7; D might be TRBD2 (6 bases). Between the trimmed V and J ends, which lost 2 bases and 1 base, there was a span of 15 bases. The CDR3 contains 16 residues. Germline CDR1 reads MDHEN; CDR2 reads SYDVKM. DNA of the CDR3: TGTGCCAGCAGTTTAAAATTGGTTGGGGGGTCCTACGAGCAGTACTTC. Amino acids: CASSLKLVGGSYEQYF.

The rearrangement uses TRBV7-8 and TRBJ1-4; the match to TRBD1 covers 10 bases. In germline, CDR1 is SGHVS, CDR2 FQNEAQ. After removal of 4 bases from V and 3 bases from J, the junction contained 2 bases not matched to a gene. The length of the CDR3 is 15 residues. The CDR3 loop is CASSSGTGANEKLFF. The DNA of the CDR3 is TGTGCCAGCAGCTCGGGGACAGGGGCTAATGAAAAACTGTTTTTT.

This chain uses TRBV7-2 with TRBJ1-2, with D perhaps TRBD1 (6 bases). Trimming removed 1 base at V and 5 bases at J, with 14 bases between. CDR3 length: 15 amino acids. Germline CDR1 and CDR2: SGHTA and FQGNSA. The CDR3 reads CASSLESGTIYGYTF. CDR3 nucleotide sequence: TGTGCCAGCAGCTTAGAATCCGGGACAATTTATGGCTACACCTTC.

The chain employs TRBV12-1 and TRBJ1-2; TRBD1, the D gene given by the table, was not confirmed from the DNA. TRBV12-1 is a listed pseudogene. The CDR3 spans 15 residues. CDR3 nucleotides: TGTGCCAGCAGCCTACCGGGACAGGGTGTGCATGGCTACACCTTC. Protein: CASSLPGQGVHGYTF.

The V call is TRBV5-1, the J call TRBJ1-1; possible D gene TRBD1, 5 bases. The V and J ends lost 0 bases and 5 bases respectively, with 11 bases between them. CDR1 is SGHRS and CDR2 is YFSETQ in the germline V gene. The CDR3 contains 14 residues. The CDR3 DNA reads as TGCGCCAGCAGCTTGGACCGGGGGTGGACTGAAGCTTTCTTT. Amino acid sequence: CASSLDRGWTEAFF.

This clone was found a few times. This chain connects TRBV7-9 to TRBJ2-5; the D gene is possibly TRBD1 (6 bases). V lost 4 bases to trimming and J lost 4 bases, with 13 bases between them. Germline lookup yields CDR1 SEHNR and CDR2 FQNEAQ (reference sequence). The CDR3 has 14 amino acids. The CDR3 protein is CASSSGVQTETQYF. The CDR3 region has the DNA TGTGCCAGCAGCTCAGGGGTTCAGACAGAGACCCAGTACTTC.

The gene calls are TRBV6-2 or TRBV6-3 and TRBJ1-2, with 7 bases fitting TRBD1. The CDR3 has 14 residues. Germline V gene sequence: CDR1 MNHEY, CDR2 SVGEGT. With 6 bases clipped from V and 5 bases from J, the junction kept 9 bases outside the gene matches. The CDR3 sequence: CASSQQGTGYGYTF. The CDR3 DNA reads as TGTGCCAGCAGCCAACAGGGGACGGGGTATGGCTACACCTTC.

This clone appeared a single time. CDR3 residues: CASMGDSNQPQHF. As DNA, the CDR3 is TGTGCCAGCATGGGCGATAGCAATCAGCCCCAGCATTTT. The chain joins TRBV2 to TRBJ1-5, with D unclear. CDR3 length: 13 amino acids. The germline V gene encodes CDR1 SNHLY and CDR2 FYNNEI. V was pared by 7 bases and J by 0 bases, with 7 bases between.

This clone was seen a single time. The V call is TRBV19, the J call TRBJ1-3, with TRBD1 identical over 8 bases. The CDR3 totals 16 residues. Trimming took 3 bases from V and 2 from J; bases not matched to a gene: 6. Germline assignment: CDR1 LNHDA and CDR2 SQIVND (reference sequence). Here the CDR3 reads CASSMGSRGPGNTIYF. Written as DNA, the CDR3 is TGTGCCAGTAGTATGGGATCCAGGGGGCCTGGAAACACCATATATTTT. Full variable domain (rest looked up from reference TRBV19 and TRBJ1-3): DGGITQSPKYLFRKEGQNVTLSCEQNLNHDAMYWYRQDPGQGLRLIYYSQIVNDFQKGDIAEGYSVSREKKESFPLTVTSAQKNPTAFYLCASSMGSRGPGNTIYFGEGSWLTVV.

The V and J genes are TRBV5-1 and TRBJ1-1, with D maybe TRBD1 (5 bases). V was shortened by 3 bases and J by 1 base, with 13 bases between the two germline ends. Germline-derived CDR1 and CDR2 are SGHRS and YFSETQ. CDR3 length: 15 amino acids. The CDR3 loop is CASSSYTGGNTEAFF. CDR3 DNA sequence: TGCGCCAGCAGCTCCTACACGGGGGGGAACACTGAAGCTTTCTTT.

This sequence joins TRBV28 and TRBJ1-2; TRBD1 aligns across 7 bases. This CDR3 comprises 15 residues. V was clipped by 8 bases and J by 4 bases; unmatched bases: 13. The germline CDR1 and CDR2 sequences are MDHEN and SYDVKM. CDR3 bases: TGTGCCAGCGGAAGGGGACAGTCCCTGATCTATGGCTACACCTTC. Protein: CASGRGQSLIYGYTF.

The genes are TRBV21-1 and TRBJ2-7; the table's D gene call, TRBD1, was not cross checked with the DNA. TRBV21-1 has pseudogene status. The CDR3 length is 16 residues. The CDR3 DNA reads as TGTGCCAGCAGCAAAGCGCCAGCACAGGATACCTACGAGCAGTACTTC. It codes for CASSKAPAQDTYEQYF.

The rearrangement links TRBV9 to TRBJ2-2, with TRBD2 identical over 13 bases. The junction had 5 bases not matched to a gene; V was cut back by 0 bases and J by 6 bases. Germline-derived CDR1 and CDR2 are SGDLS and YYNGEE. The CDR3 totals 17 residues. The CDR3, as DNA: TGTGCCAGCAGCGTAGGGTTACTAGCGGGAGGGCCCGGGGAGCTGTTTTTT. Translating it yields CASSVGLLAGGPGELFF.

V usage is TRBV4-3 and J usage is TRBJ2-3; 9 nucleotides line up with TRBD2. The CDR3 loop spans 17 amino acids. The junction had 10 bases not matched to a gene; V was cut back by 1 base and J by 5 bases. The germline gives CDR1 LGHNA, CDR2 YSLEER. This CDR3 reads CASSQVRAGGPLDTQYF. For the CDR3, the DNA is TGCGCCAGCAGCCAAGTACGTGCGGGAGGGCCGCTAGATACGCAGTATTTT.

The CDR3 nucleotides read TGTGCCAGCAGCCACGGGACAGGGGGCCAACCCTACGAGCAGTACTTC. Its translation: CASSHGTGGQPYEQYF. J is TRBJ2-7 and V is TRBV14; 12 nucleotides agree with TRBD1. Trimming at V came to 3 bases and at J to 2 bases, leaving 5 bases not matched to a gene. The CDR3 is 16 amino acids. Germline lookup yields CDR1 SGHDN and CDR2 FVKESK.

The chain uses TRBV27 and TRBJ1-2, with D tentatively TRBD1 (5 bases). V lost 6 bases to trimming and J lost 4 bases, with 15 bases between them. CDR3 length equals 14 residues. Germline V gene lookup returns CDR1 MNHEY and CDR2 SMNVEV (reference sequence). The CDR3 sequence: CASRRIGDFYGYTF. The CDR3 bases are TGTGCCAGCAGGCGCATAGGGGACTTCTATGGCTACACCTTC.

This chain joins TRBV29-1 and TRBJ2-7; possible D gene TRBD1, 6 bases. This CDR3 spans 12 amino acids. V was cut by 4 bases and J by 0 bases, with 7 bases left in between. CDR1 and CDR2 from the germline V gene are SQVTM and ANQGSEA. DNA of the CDR3: TGCAGCGTTGGGGGGCTCTCCTACGAGCAGTACTTC. Translation: CSVGGLSYEQYF.

The chain carries TRBV5-1 and TRBJ1-3; D is possibly TRBD1 (5 bases). CDR1 is SGHRS and CDR2 is YFSETQ in the germline V gene. The CDR3 is 15 amino acids. The V end was cut by 2 bases, the J end by 3 bases, with 12 bases between. The CDR3 DNA reads as TGCGCCAGCAGCTTAGCAGGGTCCGATGGAAACACCATATATTTT. It yields the protein CASSLAGSDGNTIYF.

V gene TRBV19 combines with J gene TRBJ2-1; 10 bases fit TRBD2. Germline CDR1 LNHDA, CDR2 SQIVND (reference sequence). J was trimmed by 7 bases and V by 9 bases; bases with no gene match: 9. This CDR3 region has 14 residues. CDR3 DNA sequence: TGTGCCAGAGGCCAACGGACTAGCGGTAATGAGCAGTTCTTC. Translated, it gives CARGQRTSGNEQFF.

The V and J genes are TRBV9 and TRBJ2-3; 10 bases map to TRBD2. V trimming: 4 bases; J trimming: 0 bases; junction bases outside the gene matches: 2. The CDR3 runs to 15 residues. Germline V CDR1 and CDR2: SGDLS, YYNGEE. The DNA of the CDR3 is TGTGCCAGCAGCCAGACTAGCGGGAGCACAGATACGCAGTATTTT. Residues: CASSQTSGSTDTQYF.

This clone was counted a single time. The V and J genes are TRBV2 and TRBJ2-1; TRBD2 matches 10 bases. The CDR3 consists of 15 residues. The germline gives CDR1 SNHLY, CDR2 FYNNEI. The J segment lost 5 bases and the V segment lost 6 bases, leaving 7 bases of the junction unmatched. The CDR3 reads CASSPRGLANNEQFF. CDR3 nucleotide sequence: TGTGCCAGCAGCCCGAGGGGACTAGCGAACAATGAGCAGTTCTTC.

The chain has TRBV18 and TRBJ1-5; the D gene is possibly TRBD1 (6 bases). The CDR3 is 16 residues long. Germline values: CDR1 KGHSH, CDR2 LQKENI. Trimming took off 6 bases at V and 0 bases at J, with 15 bases between the two ends. The CDR3 region has the DNA TGTGCCAGCTCTACAGGGTTGGGAAATAGCAATCAGCCCCAGCATTTT. Translating it yields CASSTGLGNSNQPQHF. Full variable domain (remainder filled in from reference TRBV18 and TRBJ1-5): NAGVMQNPRHLVRRRGQEARLRCSPMKGHSHVYWYRQLPEEGLKFMVYLQKENIIDESGMPKERFSAEFPKEGPSILRIQQVVRGDSAAYFCASSTGLGNSNQPQHFGDGTRLSIL.